Listed below are T cell receptor beta chains from one sample, sequenced in a study of blood T cell repertoires in COVID-19. The table came from immunoSEQ multiplex PCR; TCRdb's copy has only in-frame clones and leaves some out. The data hold under 250,000 clones, with around 90% observed a single time. Sequencing was performed on PBMCs or T cells enriched from blood (not recorded which). The receptors here all came from a middle-aged woman who had been exposed to COVID-19. Each CDR3 is given with its conserved first and last residue. The D gene is left open where the match is weak. Size is omitted from some rows. Given values are once, few, many or a class for expanded clones.

j_gene: TRBJ1-2
d_gene: -
v_gene: TRBV7-3
abundance: -
CDR3nt: TGTGCCAGCAGCCAAGGAGGGGGAGGGTATGGCTACACCTTC
CDR3aa: CASSQGGGGYGYTF

j_gene: TRBJ1-2
d_gene: -
v_gene: TRBV11-1
abundance: -
CDR3nt: TGTGCCAGCAGCTTAGCCGGAGGGGCTAACTATGGCTACACCTTC
CDR3aa: CASSLAGGANYGYTF

j_gene: TRBJ2-3
d_gene: -
v_gene: TRBV24-1
abundance: -
CDR3nt: TGTGCCACCAGTGATTTACAGGGAAGGAATACGCAGTATTTT
CDR3aa: CATSDLQGRNTQYF

j_gene: TRBJ1-1
d_gene: TRBD1
v_gene: TRBV11-1
abundance: -
CDR3nt: TGTGCCAGCAGCTTAGGGACAGGACGAAGGAACACTGAAGCTTTCTTT
CDR3aa: CASSLGTGRRNTEAFF

j_gene: TRBJ1-1
d_gene: TRBD1
v_gene: TRBV10-3
abundance: -
CDR3nt: TGTGCCTCAAAGCCGAGGACAGGGGTAATTGAAGCTTTCTTT
CDR3aa: CASKPRTGVIEAFF

j_gene: TRBJ1-1
d_gene: TRBD1
v_gene: TRBV28
abundance: -
CDR3nt: TGTGCCAGCAGCTTGGACAGGGAAAGAACTGAAGCTTTCTTT
CDR3aa: CASSLDRERTEAFF

j_gene: TRBJ2-1
d_gene: -
v_gene: TRBV12-5
abundance: -
CDR3nt: TGTGCTAGTGGTTACCCGGGTGGGGAGCAGTTCTTC
CDR3aa: CASGYPGGEQFF

j_gene: TRBJ1-2
d_gene: TRBD1
v_gene: TRBV11-2
abundance: -
CDR3nt: TGTGCCAGCAGCTTGCTAGGGGACAGGGGGCTACACGGCTACACCTTC
CDR3aa: CASSLLGDRGLHGYTF

j_gene: TRBJ1-3
d_gene: -
v_gene: TRBV14
abundance: once
CDR3nt: TGTGCCAGCAGCCAAGTTGGGGTCGGGACTGGAAACACCATATATTTT
CDR3aa: CASSQVGVGTGNTIYF

j_gene: TRBJ1-4
d_gene: -
v_gene: TRBV18
abundance: -
CDR3nt: TGTGCCAGCTCCCGTGGACAGAATGAAAAACTGTTTTTT
CDR3aa: CASSRGQNEKLFF

j_gene: TRBJ2-3
d_gene: -
v_gene: TRBV2
abundance: -
CDR3nt: TGTGCCAGCAGTGAAGGGCTAGTTCCCCGACTTACAGATACGCAGTATTTT
CDR3aa: CASSEGLVPRLTDTQYF

j_gene: TRBJ2-1
d_gene: -
v_gene: TRBV6-1
abundance: -
CDR3nt: TGTGCCAGCAGTGAAGTAGACTACAATGAGCAGTTCTTC
CDR3aa: CASSEVDYNEQFF

j_gene: TRBJ1-3
d_gene: TRBD1
v_gene: TRBV7-3
abundance: -
CDR3nt: TGTGCCAGCTCCAGGGGGCTTGGAAACACCATATATTTT
CDR3aa: CASSRGLGNTIYF

j_gene: TRBJ1-2
d_gene: TRBD1
v_gene: TRBV18
abundance: -
CDR3nt: TGTGCCAGCTCACTACAGGGGGCGAATGGCTACACCTTC
CDR3aa: CASSLQGANGYTF

j_gene: TRBJ2-5
d_gene: -
v_gene: TRBV20-1
abundance: -
CDR3nt: TGCAGTGCTAGTTCGGTACAGGGAGAAGAGACCCAGTACTTC
CDR3aa: CSASSVQGEETQYF

j_gene: TRBJ2-7
d_gene: -
v_gene: TRBV10-3
abundance: -
CDR3nt: TGTGCCATCAGTGAGTCCGAGGAGGGTGCTTACGAGCAGTACTTC
CDR3aa: CAISESEEGAYEQYF

j_gene: TRBJ1-3
d_gene: -
v_gene: TRBV7-9
abundance: -
CDR3nt: TGTGCCAGCAGCTTAAGTCAGGGGCTTGGAAACACCATATATTTT
CDR3aa: CASSLSQGLGNTIYF

j_gene: TRBJ1-5
d_gene: -
v_gene: TRBV24-1
abundance: once
CDR3nt: TGTGCCACCAGTGATTTTTCCGGAGATAGCAATCAGCCCCAGCATTTT
CDR3aa: CATSDFSGDSNQPQHF

j_gene: TRBJ2-2
d_gene: TRBD2
v_gene: TRBV9
abundance: -
CDR3nt: TGTGCCAGCAGCGTGGGGAGGGACGGAAAAACTCGGAACACCGGGGAGCTGTTTTTT
CDR3aa: CASSVGRDGKTRNTGELFF

j_gene: TRBJ1-1
d_gene: -
v_gene: TRBV3-1/TRBV3-2
abundance: -
CDR3nt: TGTGCCAGCACCCCCAAAGCGAACACTGAAGCTTTCTTT
CDR3aa: CASTPKANTEAFF

j_gene: TRBJ2-1
d_gene: TRBD1
v_gene: TRBV10-3
abundance: -
CDR3nt: TGTGCCACGGGACAGGGAAATGAGCAGTTCTTC
CDR3aa: CATGQGNEQFF

j_gene: TRBJ2-5
d_gene: -
v_gene: TRBV24-1
abundance: -
CDR3nt: TGTGCCACCAGTGACGGGATGGAAGAGACCCAGTACTTC
CDR3aa: CATSDGMEETQYF

j_gene: TRBJ1-3
d_gene: -
v_gene: TRBV30
abundance: -
CDR3nt: TGTGCCTGGACGTCGGCGGGCAGCTCTGGAAACACCATATATTTT
CDR3aa: CAWTSAGSSGNTIYF

j_gene: TRBJ1-1
d_gene: -
v_gene: TRBV11-3
abundance: -
CDR3nt: TGTGCCAGCAGCGAAGGACAGCCGAACACTGAAGCTTTCTTT
CDR3aa: CASSEGQPNTEAFF

j_gene: TRBJ2-5
d_gene: -
v_gene: TRBV7-2
abundance: -
CDR3nt: TGTGCCAGCAGCTTCAGACAGGCATGGCAAGAGACCCAGTACTTC
CDR3aa: CASSFRQAWQETQYF

j_gene: TRBJ2-1
d_gene: -
v_gene: TRBV11-3
abundance: -
CDR3nt: TGTGCCAGCAGCTTAGAGTACCTGGGAGACTACAATGAGCAGTTCTTC
CDR3aa: CASSLEYLGDYNEQFF

j_gene: TRBJ2-2
d_gene: -
v_gene: TRBV5-1
abundance: few
CDR3nt: TGTGCCAGCAGCACAACAGGTTTTACGAACACCGGGGAGCTGTTTTTT
CDR3aa: CASSTTGFTNTGELFF

j_gene: TRBJ2-7
d_gene: TRBD1
v_gene: TRBV2
abundance: -
CDR3nt: TGTGCCAGCATAAGACAGGGCGGCTCCTACGAGCAGTACTTC
CDR3aa: CASIRQGGSYEQYF

j_gene: TRBJ2-1
d_gene: TRBD2
v_gene: TRBV19
abundance: -
CDR3nt: TGTGCCAGTCTGGACAGCGGGGGATTTTACAATGAGCAGTTCTTC
CDR3aa: CASLDSGGFYNEQFF

j_gene: TRBJ1-2
d_gene: TRBD1
v_gene: TRBV24-1
abundance: -
CDR3nt: TGTGCCACCAGTGACGACCCTGGGACAGGGAGTCATGGCTACACCTTC
CDR3aa: CATSDDPGTGSHGYTF

j_gene: TRBJ1-2
d_gene: -
v_gene: TRBV7-9
abundance: -
CDR3nt: TGTGCCAGCAGCCCGCCCGCCAGGGAGGTCTATGGCTACACCTTC
CDR3aa: CASSPPAREVYGYTF